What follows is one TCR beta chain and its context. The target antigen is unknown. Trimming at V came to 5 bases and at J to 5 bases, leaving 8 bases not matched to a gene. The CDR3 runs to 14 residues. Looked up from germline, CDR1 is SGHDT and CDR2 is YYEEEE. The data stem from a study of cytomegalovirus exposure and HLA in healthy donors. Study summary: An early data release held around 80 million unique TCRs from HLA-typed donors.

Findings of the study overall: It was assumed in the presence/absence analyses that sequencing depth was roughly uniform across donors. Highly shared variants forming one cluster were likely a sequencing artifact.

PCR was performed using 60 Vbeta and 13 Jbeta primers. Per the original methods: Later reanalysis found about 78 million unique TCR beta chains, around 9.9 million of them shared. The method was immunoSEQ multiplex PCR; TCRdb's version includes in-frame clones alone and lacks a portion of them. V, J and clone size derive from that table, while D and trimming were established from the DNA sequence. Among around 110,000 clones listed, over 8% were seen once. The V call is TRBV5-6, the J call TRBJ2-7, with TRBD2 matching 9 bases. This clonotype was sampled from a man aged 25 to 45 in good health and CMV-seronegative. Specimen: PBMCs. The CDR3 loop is CASSSGSPPHEQYF. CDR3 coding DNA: TGTGCCAGCAGTAGCGGGAGTCCACCCCACGAGCAGTACTTC.